This T cell receptor beta chain derives from a study of T cells after yellow fever vaccination. MiXCR, run by TCRdb on the 5' RACE reads, gives a single entry per CDR3 protein. The sample has some 500,000 distinct CDR3 sequences, roughly 14% seen once; the top ten hold over 13%. From germline, CDR1 is LGHDT and CDR2 YNNKEL (reference sequence). V shed 6 bases, J shed 5 bases, and the junction held 13 bases outside the gene matches. The CDR3 sequence is 15 residues long. This sample comprised PBMCs, obtained on the day of the yellow fever booster vaccination. The TCR sequence derives from a young man who received the YFV17D yellow fever vaccine. The J gene is TRBJ2-7, the V gene TRBV3-1, with 7 bases that match TRBD1. CDR3 amino acids: CASSHIATGANEQYF. The CDR3 DNA follows: TGTGCCAGCAGTCACATCGCTACAGGGGCCAACGAGCAGTACTTC.